This entry concerns a single T cell receptor (beta chain). The antigen is not known. The data belong to a study of post-analysis software for immune sequencing data. General study results and limits: TRBV segments more frequent in patients than in controls numbered several and included TRBV5-6, TRBV5-1 and TRBV20-1. When compared against controls, multiple sclerosis patients showed significantly lower normalized Chao1 diversity.

Germline-derived CDR1 and CDR2 are SGHNT and YYREEE (reference sequence). This CDR3 region has 16 residues. V gave up 0 bases and J gave up 2 bases; unmatched junction bases: 8. The library was made from cDNA and included unique molecular identifiers. Using its own MiXCR run on the PCR reads, TCRdb lists one record per CDR3 protein. The table lists a few hundred thousand distinct CDR3 sequences, 35% to 45% of them singletons, with approximately 7.1% in the top ten. The sequencing sample was made of blood. This chain uses TRBV5-4 with TRBJ2-7; 7 bases are shared with TRBD2. The receptor was isolated from a girl between 2 and 10 years old with multiple sclerosis. The CDR3: CASSLGSAGLTYEQYF. DNA of the CDR3: TGTGCCAGCAGCTTGGGCTCCGCGGGACTAACCTACGAGCAGTACTTC.